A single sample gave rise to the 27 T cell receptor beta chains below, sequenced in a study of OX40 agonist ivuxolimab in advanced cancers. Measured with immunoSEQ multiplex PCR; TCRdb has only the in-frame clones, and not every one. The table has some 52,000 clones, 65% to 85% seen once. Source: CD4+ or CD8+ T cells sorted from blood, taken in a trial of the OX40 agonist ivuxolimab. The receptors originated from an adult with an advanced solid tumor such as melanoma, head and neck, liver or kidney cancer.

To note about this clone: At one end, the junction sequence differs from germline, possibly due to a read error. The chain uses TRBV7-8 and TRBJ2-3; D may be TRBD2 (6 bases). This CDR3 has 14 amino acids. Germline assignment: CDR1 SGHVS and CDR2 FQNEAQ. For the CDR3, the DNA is TGTGCCAGCAGGTTAGCGGAGAGCACAGATACGCAGTATTTT. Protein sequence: CASRLAESTDTQYF.

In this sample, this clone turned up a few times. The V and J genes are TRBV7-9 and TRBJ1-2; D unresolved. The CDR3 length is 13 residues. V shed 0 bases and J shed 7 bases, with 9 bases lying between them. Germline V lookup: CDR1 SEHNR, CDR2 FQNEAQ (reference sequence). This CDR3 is CASSLAVGGGYTF. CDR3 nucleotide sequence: TGTGCCAGCAGCTTAGCTGTCGGTGGTGGCTACACCTTC.

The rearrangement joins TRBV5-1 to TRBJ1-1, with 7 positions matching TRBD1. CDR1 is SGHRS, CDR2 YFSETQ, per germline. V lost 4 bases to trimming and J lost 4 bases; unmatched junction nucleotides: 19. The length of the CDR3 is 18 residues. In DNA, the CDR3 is TGCGCCAGCAGCCGGTCCGTGCTGCCAGGGGGGGTCGGCACTGAAGCTTTCTTT. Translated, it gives CASSRSVLPGGVGTEAFF.

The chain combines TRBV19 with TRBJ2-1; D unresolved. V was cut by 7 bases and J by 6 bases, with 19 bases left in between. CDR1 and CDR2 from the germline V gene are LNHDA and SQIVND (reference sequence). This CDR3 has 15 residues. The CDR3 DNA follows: TGTGCCAGTACCCCGAGCGTCTCCCCAGGCAATGAGCAGTTCTTC. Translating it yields CASTPSVSPGNEQFF.

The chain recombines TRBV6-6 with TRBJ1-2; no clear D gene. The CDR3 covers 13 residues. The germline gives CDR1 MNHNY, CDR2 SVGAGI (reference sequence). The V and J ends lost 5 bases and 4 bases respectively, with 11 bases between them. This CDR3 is CASSPTGIYGYTF. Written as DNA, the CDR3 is TGTGCCAGCAGTCCCACGGGGATCTATGGCTACACCTTC.

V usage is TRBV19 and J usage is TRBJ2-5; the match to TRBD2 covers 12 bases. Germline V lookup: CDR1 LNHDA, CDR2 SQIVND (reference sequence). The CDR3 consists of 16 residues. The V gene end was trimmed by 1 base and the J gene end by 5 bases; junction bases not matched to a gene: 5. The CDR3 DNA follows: TGTGCCAGTAGTATAGGAGCTGGGACTAGCGGGGAGACCCAGTACTTC. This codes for CASSIGAGTSGETQYF.

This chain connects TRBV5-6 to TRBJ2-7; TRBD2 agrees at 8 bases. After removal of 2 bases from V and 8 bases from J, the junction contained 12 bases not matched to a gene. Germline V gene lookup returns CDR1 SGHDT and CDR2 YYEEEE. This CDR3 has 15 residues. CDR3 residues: CASSFNLAGTVQQYF. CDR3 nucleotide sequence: TGTGCCAGCAGCTTCAATTTAGCGGGGACCGTCCAGCAGTACTTC.

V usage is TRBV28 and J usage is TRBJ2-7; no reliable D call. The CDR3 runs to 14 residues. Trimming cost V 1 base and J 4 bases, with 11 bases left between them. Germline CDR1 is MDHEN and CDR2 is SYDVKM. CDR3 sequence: CASSLLLARYEQYF. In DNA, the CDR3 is TGTGCCAGCAGTTTATTGTTGGCTCGGTACGAGCAGTACTTC.

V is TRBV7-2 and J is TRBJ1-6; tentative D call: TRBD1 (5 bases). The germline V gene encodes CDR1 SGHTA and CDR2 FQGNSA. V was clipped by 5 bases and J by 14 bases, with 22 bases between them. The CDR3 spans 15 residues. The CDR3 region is CASSPTVGARGTLHF. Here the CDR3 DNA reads TGTGCCAGCAGCCCTACAGTAGGGGCCCGGGGGACCCTCCACTTT.

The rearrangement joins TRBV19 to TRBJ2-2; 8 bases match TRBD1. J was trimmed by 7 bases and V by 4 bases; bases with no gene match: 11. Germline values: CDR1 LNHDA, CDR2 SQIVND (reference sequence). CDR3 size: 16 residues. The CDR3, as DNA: TGTGCCAGTAGTAAGGGCGCAGGGGGCTTGGTCGGGGAGCTGTTTTTT. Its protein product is CASSKGAGGLVGELFF.

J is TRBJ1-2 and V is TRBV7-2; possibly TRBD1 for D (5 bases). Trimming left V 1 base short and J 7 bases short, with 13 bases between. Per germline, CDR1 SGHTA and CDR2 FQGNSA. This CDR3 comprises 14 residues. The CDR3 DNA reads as TGTGCCAGCAGCTTAGGGGTCTGGGGCGGTGGCTACACCTTC. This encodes CASSLGVWGGGYTF.

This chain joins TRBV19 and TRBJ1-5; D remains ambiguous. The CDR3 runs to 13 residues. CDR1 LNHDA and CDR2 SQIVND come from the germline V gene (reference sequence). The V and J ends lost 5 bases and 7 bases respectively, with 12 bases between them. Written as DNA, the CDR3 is TGTGCCAGTAGTTCTCAGCGAGAGCAGCCCCAGCATTTT. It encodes CASSSQREQPQHF.

DNA for the CDR3: TGTGCCATCAGCCCTGGGACTAGCGGAGGGGAGACCCAGTACTTC. Amino acids: CAISPGTSGGETQYF. This chain joins TRBV10-3 and TRBJ2-5; TRBD2 matches at 11 bases. V lost 6 bases, J lost 5 bases, and 8 bases stayed unmatched. Germline lookup yields CDR1 ENHRY and CDR2 SYGVKD. The CDR3 has 15 residues.

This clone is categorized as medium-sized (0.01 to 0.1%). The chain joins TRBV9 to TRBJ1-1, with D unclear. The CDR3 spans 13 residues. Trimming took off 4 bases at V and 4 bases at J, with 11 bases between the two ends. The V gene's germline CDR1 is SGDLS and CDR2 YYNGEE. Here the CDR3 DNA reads TGTGCCAGCAGCTTTATTATGGGCACTGAAGCTTTCTTT. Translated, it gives CASSFIMGTEAFF.

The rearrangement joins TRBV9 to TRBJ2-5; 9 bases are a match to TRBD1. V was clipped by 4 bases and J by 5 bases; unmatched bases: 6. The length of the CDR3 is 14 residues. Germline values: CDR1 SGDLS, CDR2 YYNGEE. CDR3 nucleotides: TGTGCCAGCAGCAATACAGGGGGCTGGGAGACCCAGTACTTC. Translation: CASSNTGGWETQYF. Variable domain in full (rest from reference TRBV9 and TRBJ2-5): DSGVTQTPKHLITATGQRVTLRCSPRSGDLSVYWYQQSLDQGLQFLIQYYNGEERAKGNILERFSAQQFPDLHSELNLSSLELGDSALYFCASSNTGGWETQYFGPGTRLLVL.

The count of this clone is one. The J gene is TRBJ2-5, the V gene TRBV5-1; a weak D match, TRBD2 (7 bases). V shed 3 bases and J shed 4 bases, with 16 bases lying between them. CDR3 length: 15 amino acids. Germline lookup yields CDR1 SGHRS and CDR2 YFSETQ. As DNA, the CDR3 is TGCGCCAGCAGCTGGACCTTTAGGGGGGGAGAGACCCAGTACTTC. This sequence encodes CASSWTFRGGETQYF. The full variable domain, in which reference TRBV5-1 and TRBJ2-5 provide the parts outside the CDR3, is KAGVTQTPRYLIKTRGQQVTLSCSPISGHRSVSWYQQTPGQGLQFLFEYFSETQRNKGNFPGRFSGRQFSNSRSEMNVSTLELGDSALYLCASSWTFRGGETQYFGPGTRLLVL.

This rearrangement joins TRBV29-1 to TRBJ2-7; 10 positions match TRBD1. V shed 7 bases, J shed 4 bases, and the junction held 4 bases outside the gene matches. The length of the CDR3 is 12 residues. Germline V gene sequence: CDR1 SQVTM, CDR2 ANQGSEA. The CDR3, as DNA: TGCAGCGGGGGACAGGGGACGTACGAGCAGTACTTC. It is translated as CSGGQGTYEQYF.

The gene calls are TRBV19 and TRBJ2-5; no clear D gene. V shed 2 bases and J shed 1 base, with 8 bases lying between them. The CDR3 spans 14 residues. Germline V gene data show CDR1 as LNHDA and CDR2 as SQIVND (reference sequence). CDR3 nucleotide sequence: TGTGCCAGTAGTATACGCTCAGGCCAAGAGACCCAGTACTTC. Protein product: CASSIRSGQETQYF. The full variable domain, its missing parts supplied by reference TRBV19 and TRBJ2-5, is DGGITQSPKYLFRKEGQNVTLSCEQNLNHDAMYWYRQDPGQGLRLIYYSQIVNDFQKGDIAEGYSVSREKKESFPLTVTSAQKNPTAFYLCASSIRSGQETQYFGPGTRLLVL.

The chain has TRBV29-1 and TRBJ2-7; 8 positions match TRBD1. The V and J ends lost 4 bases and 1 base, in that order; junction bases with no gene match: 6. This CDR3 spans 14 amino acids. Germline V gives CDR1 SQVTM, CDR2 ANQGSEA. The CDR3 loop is CSVVGQGRSYEQYF. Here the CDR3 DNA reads TGCAGCGTTGTAGGACAGGGAAGGTCCTACGAGCAGTACTTC.

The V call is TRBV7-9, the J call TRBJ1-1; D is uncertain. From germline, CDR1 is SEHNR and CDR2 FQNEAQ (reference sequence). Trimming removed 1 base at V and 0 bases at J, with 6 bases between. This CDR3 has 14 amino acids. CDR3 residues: CASSLEGLNTEAFF. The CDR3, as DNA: TGTGCCAGCAGCTTAGAGGGTTTGAACACTGAAGCTTTCTTT.

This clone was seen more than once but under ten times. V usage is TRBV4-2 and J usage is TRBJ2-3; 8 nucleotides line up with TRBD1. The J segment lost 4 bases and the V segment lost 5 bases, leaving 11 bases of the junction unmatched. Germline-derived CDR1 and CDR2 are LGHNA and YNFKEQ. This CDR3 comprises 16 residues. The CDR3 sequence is CASSSPQGQGADTQYF. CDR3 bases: TGTGCCAGCAGCTCTCCCCAAGGACAGGGTGCAGATACGCAGTATTTT.

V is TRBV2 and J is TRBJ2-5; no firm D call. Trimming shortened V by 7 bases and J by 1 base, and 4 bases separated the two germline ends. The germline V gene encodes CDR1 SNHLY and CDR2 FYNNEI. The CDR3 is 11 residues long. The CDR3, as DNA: TGTGCCAGCACCTTCCAAGAGACCCAGTACTTC. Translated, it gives CASTFQETQYF. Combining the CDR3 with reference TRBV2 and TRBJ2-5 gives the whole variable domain EPEVTQTPSHQVTQMGQEVILRCVPISNHLYFYWYRQILGQKVEFLVSFYNNEISEKSEIFDDQFSVERPDGSNFTLKIRSTKLEDSAMYFCASTFQETQYFGPGTRLLVL.

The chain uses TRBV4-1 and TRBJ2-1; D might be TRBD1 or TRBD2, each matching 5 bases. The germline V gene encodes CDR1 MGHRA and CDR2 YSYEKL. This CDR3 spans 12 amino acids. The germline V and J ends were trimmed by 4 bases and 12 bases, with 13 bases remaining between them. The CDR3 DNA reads TGCGCCAGCAGCCGACCGGGACCTGGGCAGTTCTTC. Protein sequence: CASSRPGPGQFF.

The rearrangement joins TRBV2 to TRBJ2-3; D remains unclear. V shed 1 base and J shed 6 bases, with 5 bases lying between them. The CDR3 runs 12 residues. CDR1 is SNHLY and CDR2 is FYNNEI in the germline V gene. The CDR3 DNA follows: TGTGCCAGCAGTGAAGGAGAGGATACGCAGTATTTT. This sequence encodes CASSEGEDTQYF.

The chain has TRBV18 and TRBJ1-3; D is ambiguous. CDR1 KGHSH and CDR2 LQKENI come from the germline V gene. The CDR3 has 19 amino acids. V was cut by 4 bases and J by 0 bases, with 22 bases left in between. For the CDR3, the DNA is TGTGCCAGCTCACGCTTGTCTATGAGTGGTACGGTCTCTGGAAACACCATATATTTT. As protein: CASSRLSMSGTVSGNTIYF.

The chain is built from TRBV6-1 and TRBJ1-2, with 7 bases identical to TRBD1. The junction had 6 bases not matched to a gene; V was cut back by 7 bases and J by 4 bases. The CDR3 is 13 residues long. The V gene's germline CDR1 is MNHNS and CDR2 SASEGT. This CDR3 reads CASTLDRLYGYTF. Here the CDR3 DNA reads TGTGCCAGCACCCTGGACAGGCTCTATGGCTACACCTTC.

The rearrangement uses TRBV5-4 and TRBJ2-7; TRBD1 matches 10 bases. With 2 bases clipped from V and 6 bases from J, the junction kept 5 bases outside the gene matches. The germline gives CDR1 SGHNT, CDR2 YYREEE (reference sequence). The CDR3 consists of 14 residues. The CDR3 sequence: CASSFRQGASEQYF. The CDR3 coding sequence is TGTGCCAGCAGCTTCCGACAGGGGGCTAGCGAGCAGTACTTC.